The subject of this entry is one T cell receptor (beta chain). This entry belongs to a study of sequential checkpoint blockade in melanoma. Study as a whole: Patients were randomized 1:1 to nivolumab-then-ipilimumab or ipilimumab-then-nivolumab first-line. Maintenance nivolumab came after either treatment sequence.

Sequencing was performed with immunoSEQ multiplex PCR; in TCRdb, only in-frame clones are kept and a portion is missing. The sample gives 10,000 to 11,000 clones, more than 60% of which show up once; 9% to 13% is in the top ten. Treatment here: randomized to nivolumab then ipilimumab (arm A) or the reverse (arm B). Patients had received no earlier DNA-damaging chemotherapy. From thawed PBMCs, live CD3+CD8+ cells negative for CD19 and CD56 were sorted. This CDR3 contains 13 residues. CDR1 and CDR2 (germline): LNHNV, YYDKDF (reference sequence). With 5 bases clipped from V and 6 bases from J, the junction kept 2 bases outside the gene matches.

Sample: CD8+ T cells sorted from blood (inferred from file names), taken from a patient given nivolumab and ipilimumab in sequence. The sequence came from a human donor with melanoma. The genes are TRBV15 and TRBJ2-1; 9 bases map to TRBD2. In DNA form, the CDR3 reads TGTGCCACCAGCGGCGGGAGGGCCAATGAGCAGTTCTTC. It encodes CATSGGRANEQFF.